One and the same sample provided the 25 T cell receptor beta chains below, sequenced in a study of control samples from healthy donors and cancer patients (dated by TCRdb to about 2020). The receptor library was made with the immunoSEQ multiplex PCR assay. Sourced from immuneACCESS, this table was stored by TCRdb with only in-frame sequences that have V and J called. A share of the clones is absent; for the studies checked, an unresolved V gene accounts for under half, and the remainder has no known explanation. Across this sample there are 100,000 or so clones, with about 88% seen only once. 15% to 20% of the sample belongs to the ten largest clones. Sequencing input: blood. All receptors come from a woman aged 50 to 60 in good health.

The chain recombines TRBV3-1 (or the pseudogene TRBV3-2) with TRBJ1-4, with TRBD1 matching 8 bases. Germline V gene sequence: CDR1 LGHDT, CDR2 YNNKEL (reference sequence). V lost 3 bases and J lost 3; bases outside the gene matches: 15. The CDR3 totals 19 residues. CDR3 amino acids: CASSHEFGQGPTANEKLFF. Written as DNA, the CDR3 is TGTGCCAGCAGCCATGAATTCGGACAGGGACCTACCGCTAATGAAAAACTGTTTTTT.

Only one count was recorded for this clone. The rearrangement links TRBV27 to TRBJ2-1; 14 bases match TRBD2. V trimming: 7 bases; J trimming: 8 bases; junction bases outside the gene matches: 19. Looked up from germline, CDR1 is MNHEY and CDR2 is SMNVEV (reference sequence). The CDR3 runs to 19 residues. The CDR3 region is CASTTTLKTSGRAFHEQFF. In nucleotides, the CDR3 is TGTGCCAGCACAACTACATTAAAGACTAGCGGGAGGGCCTTCCATGAGCAGTTCTTC.

The J gene is TRBJ1-4, the V gene TRBV3-1 (or the pseudogene TRBV3-2); no clear D. V dropped 0 bases and J dropped 8 bases, with 13 bases sitting between them. This CDR3 comprises 15 residues. Germline CDR1 is LGHDT and CDR2 is YNNKEL (reference sequence). CDR3 residues: CASSQEFFGGEKLFF. DNA for the CDR3: TGTGCCAGCAGCCAAGAATTCTTCGGAGGAGAAAAACTGTTTTTT.

The V gene is TRBV6-6, the J gene TRBJ1-1; D is ambiguous. Germline lookup yields CDR1 MNHNY and CDR2 SVGAGI (reference sequence). The CDR3 runs to 12 residues. Deletions cut 6 bases from V and 4 bases from J, with 9 bases between. CDR3 amino acids: CASRTTPTEAFF. CDR3 coding DNA: TGTGCCAGCAGAACCACCCCCACTGAAGCTTTCTTT.

The rearrangement joins TRBV3-1 (or the pseudogene TRBV3-2) to TRBJ1-1; D uncertain. The CDR3 contains 15 residues. Between the trimmed V and J ends, which lost 0 bases and 7 bases, there was a span of 15 bases. Germline V gene data show CDR1 as LGHDT and CDR2 as YNNKEL (reference sequence). CDR3 residues: CASSQEDEGLREAFF. DNA for the CDR3: TGTGCCAGCAGCCAAGAAGACGAGGGTTTGCGTGAAGCTTTCTTT.

The chain employs TRBV6-1 and TRBJ2-3; D call uncertain. Germline-derived CDR1 and CDR2 are MNHNS and SASEGT. The germline V and J ends were trimmed by 0 bases and 2 bases, with 6 bases remaining between them. This CDR3 contains 14 residues. The CDR3 DNA reads as TGTGCCAGCAGTGAAGCGGCCCACACAGATACGCAGTATTTT. Protein: CASSEAAHTDTQYF.

This chain links TRBV6-5 with TRBJ2-3; D ambiguous. V was trimmed by 0 bases and J by 4 bases, leaving 8 bases between them. Germline CDR1 MNHEY, CDR2 SVGAGI. This CDR3 is 14 amino acids long. The CDR3 loop is CASSYSSGADTQYF. CDR3 in DNA: TGTGCCAGCAGTTACTCGTCCGGCGCAGATACGCAGTATTTT.

The chain has TRBV19 and TRBJ2-2, with D possibly TRBD2 on 5 matching bases. The CDR3 spans 17 residues. Germline assignment: CDR1 LNHDA and CDR2 SQIVND (reference sequence). V was pared by 4 bases and J by 0 bases, with 15 bases between. In DNA, the CDR3 is TGTGCCAGTAGTACACTTATTGGGGAGTCGAACACCGGGGAGCTGTTTTTT. Translating it yields CASSTLIGESNTGELFF. The variable domain in full, with the rest retrieved from reference TRBV19 and TRBJ2-2, is DGGITQSPKYLFRKEGQNVTLSCEQNLNHDAMYWYRQDPGQGLRLIYYSQIVNDFQKGDIAEGYSVSREKKESFPLTVTSAQKNPTAFYLCASSTLIGESNTGELFFGEGSRLTVL.

The chain recombines TRBV7-3 with TRBJ2-1; 7 nucleotides align to TRBD2. CDR3 length: 16 amino acids. The ends lost 2 bases at V and 5 bases at J; junction bases unmatched: 9. Germline CDR1 and CDR2: SGHTA and FQGTGA. CDR3 in amino acids: CASSLHPRGGDNEQFF. In DNA, the CDR3 is TGTGCCAGCAGCTTACACCCACGGGGAGGGGACAATGAGCAGTTCTTC. Filled out from reference TRBV7-3 and TRBJ2-1, the complete variable domain reads GAGVSQTPSNKVTEKGKYVELRCDPISGHTALYWYRQSLGQGPEFLIYFQGTGAADDSGLPNDRFFAVRPEGSVSTLKIQRTERGDSAVYLCASSLHPRGGDNEQFFGPGTRLTVL.

This clone was seen only a few times. The rearrangement joins TRBV7-9 to TRBJ2-1, with D hard to call. With 2 bases removed from V and 6 bases from J, the gap between germline ends came to 8 bases. CDR3 length: 13 residues. In germline, CDR1 is SEHNR, CDR2 FQNEAQ (reference sequence). The CDR3 DNA reads as TGTGCCAGCAGCTTACGGACGCGCAATGAGCAGTTCTTC. Translating gives CASSLRTRNEQFF.

CDR3 bases: TGTGCCAGCAGTTACCGACAGACGAACAATCAGCCCCAGCATTTT. Amino acids: CASSYRQTNNQPQHF. The gene calls are TRBV6-2 or TRBV6-3 and TRBJ1-5; maybe TRBD1 (5 bases). CDR1 and CDR2 (germline): MNHEY, SVGEGT. CDR3 length: 15 residues. The V end lost 2 bases, the J end lost 3 bases, and 11 bases lay between the germline ends.

This clone showed up just a few times. The chain is built from TRBV29-1 and TRBJ2-7; tentative D call: TRBD1 (5 bases). Germline V gene sequence: CDR1 SQVTM, CDR2 ANQGSEA. The CDR3 has 13 amino acids. With 5 bases removed from V and 3 bases from J, the gap between germline ends came to 14 bases. Here the CDR3 DNA reads TGCAGCGTTAGGGGAAAAAGCCTCTACGAGCAGTACTTC. Translating gives CSVRGKSLYEQYF.

V gene TRBV9 combines with J gene TRBJ2-1, with TRBD1 as a possible D gene (6 bases). The V end was cut by 0 bases, the J end by 0 bases, with 19 bases between. This CDR3 has 19 amino acids. Germline values: CDR1 SGDLS, CDR2 YYNGEE. CDR3: CASSVESRRRGSSYNEQFF. For the CDR3, the DNA is TGTGCCAGCAGCGTAGAGTCGAGGCGAAGGGGGAGCTCCTACAATGAGCAGTTCTTC.

This clone was observed a few times. The chain carries TRBV21-1 and TRBJ1-5. TRBV21-1 is a documented pseudogene. The CDR3 covers 17 residues. CDR3 loop: CASRNLCGRYSNQPQHF. The CDR3 DNA follows: TGTGCCAGCAGGAACTTATGCGGTAGATATAGCAATCAGCCCCAGCATTTT.

The chain combines TRBV25-1 with TRBJ1-1; unclear D gene. The CDR3 length is 13 residues. Trimming took 6 bases from V and 6 from J, leaving 14 bases between them. The V gene's germline CDR1 is MGHDK and CDR2 SYGVNS. CDR3: CASRFDRVPEAFF. The CDR3 nucleotides are TGTGCCAGCAGATTCGACCGGGTCCCTGAAGCTTTCTTT.

The chain combines TRBV6-2 or TRBV6-3 with TRBJ1-2, with D perhaps matching TRBD1 (6 bases). The ends were cut back, 2 bases at V and 4 bases at J, with 8 bases in the middle. The germline V gene has CDR1 MNHEY and CDR2 SVGEGT. The CDR3 length is 13 residues. Here the CDR3 reads CASSYAQGYGYTF. Written as DNA, the CDR3 is TGTGCCAGCAGTTACGCACAGGGCTATGGCTACACCTTC.

The chain carries TRBV25-1 and TRBJ2-5, with no clear D. The V gene lost 5 bases and the J gene lost 4 bases, with 5 bases spanning the gap. In germline, CDR1 is MGHDK, CDR2 SYGVNS. This CDR3 spans 11 amino acids. The CDR3 DNA sequence: TGTGCCAGCAGTATCAGAGAGACCCAGTACTTC. It encodes CASSIRETQYF.

The rearrangement uses TRBV6-5 and TRBJ1-4; 8 nucleotides match TRBD1. The CDR3 extends over 15 amino acids. Germline CDR1 MNHEY, CDR2 SVGAGI. The junction had 4 bases not matched to a gene; V was cut back by 2 bases and J by 5 bases. The DNA for the CDR3 is TGTGCCAGCAGTTACGTATGGACAGGGAATGAAAAACTGTTTTTT. Protein: CASSYVWTGNEKLFF.

CDR3 sequence: CASSPRGLRNQPQHF. The CDR3 region has the DNA TGTGCCAGCAGCCCGCGGGGACTTAGGAATCAGCCCCAGCATTTT. V is TRBV5-6 and J is TRBJ1-5; TRBD1 is a possible D gene (5 bases). Germline V CDR1 and CDR2: SGHDT, YYEEEE. Trimming took 4 bases from V and 4 from J, leaving 15 bases between them. CDR3 length equals 15 residues.

The CDR3 protein is CASSSPLRAGGALNEQFF. The CDR3 DNA sequence: TGTGCCAGCAGCTCGCCGCTAAGAGCGGGGGGGGCGCTGAATGAGCAGTTCTTC. The rearrangement links TRBV11-2 to TRBJ2-1, with 10 bases lining up with TRBD2. V gave up 4 bases and J gave up 7 bases; unmatched junction bases: 16. This CDR3 is built from 18 residues. Germline V lookup: CDR1 SGHAT, CDR2 FQNNGV.

J is TRBJ2-5 and V is TRBV5-1; D uncertain. CDR3 length equals 15 residues. CDR1 is SGHRS, CDR2 YFSETQ, per germline. V lost 3 bases to trimming and J lost 2 bases, with 14 bases between them. CDR3 amino acids: CASSSITDPQETQYF. Written as DNA, the CDR3 is TGCGCCAGCAGCTCCATAACGGACCCACAAGAGACCCAGTACTTC. Combining the CDR3 with reference TRBV5-1 and TRBJ2-5 gives the whole variable domain KAGVTQTPRYLIKTRGQQVTLSCSPISGHRSVSWYQQTPGQGLQFLFEYFSETQRNKGNFPGRFSGRQFSNSRSEMNVSTLELGDSALYLCASSSITDPQETQYFGPGTRLLVL.

CDR3 in amino acids: CASSQGVTGPTNEKLFF. CDR3 bases: TGTGCCAGCAGCCAAGGAGTAACGGGACCAACTAATGAAAAACTGTTTTTT. This chain uses TRBV14 with TRBJ1-4; TRBD1 is a possible D gene (5 bases). CDR1 SGHDN and CDR2 FVKESK come from the germline V gene. V was clipped by 1 base and J by 0 bases, with 12 bases between them. The CDR3 has 17 residues.

This sequence joins TRBV19 and TRBJ2-2; D is ambiguous. V gave up 3 bases and J gave up 6 bases, with 17 bases separating them. The CDR3 totals 16 residues. The germline V gene has CDR1 LNHDA and CDR2 SQIVND (reference sequence). As DNA, the CDR3 is TGTGCCAGTAGTATTATTCGGGCCCTGAAAGCCGGGGAGCTGTTTTTT. It is translated as CASSIIRALKAGELFF.

The rearrangement links TRBV2 to TRBJ1-6, with a tentative D call TRBD1 (5 bases). There are 13 residues in the CDR3. Germline loops: CDR1 SNHLY, CDR2 FYNNEI. Trimming stripped 7 bases from V and 10 bases from J, with 14 bases between. CDR3 DNA sequence: TGTGCCAGCATCGGTCAGGGTACGTCACCCCTCCACTTT. This codes for CASIGQGTSPLHF.

The chain joins TRBV7-2 to TRBJ2-4; tentative D call: TRBD2 (6 bases). CDR3 length equals 18 residues. V dropped 5 bases and J dropped 3 bases, with 23 bases sitting between them. Germline lookup yields CDR1 SGHTA and CDR2 FQGNSA. CDR3 DNA: TGTGCCAGCAGCCCCAGAGACTTGGACGGAGGGCTCAAAAACATTCAGTACTTC. Protein sequence: CASSPRDLDGGLKNIQYF.